These 6 T cell receptor beta chains originate from one sample sequenced in a study of blood T cell repertoires in COVID-19 (dated by TCRdb to the early 2020s). To prepare the library, the immunoSEQ multiplex PCR assay was applied. Here the immuneACCESS table is served through TCRdb, limited to in-frame sequences with V and J called. Missing clones are a known gap in these copies; in checked studies unresolved V genes cover under half, and the rest lacks a known reason. The sample profile shows some 200,000 clones; about 80% of them were found once. Clones ranked in the top ten supply 26% of the sample. The sample was peripheral blood. The receptors stem from a woman aged 70-85 years with acute or convalescent COVID-19.

The V and J genes are TRBV4-2 and TRBJ2-1; 9 bases fit TRBD2. The CDR3 length is 17 residues. CDR1 and CDR2 from the germline V gene are LGHNA and YNFKEQ. The junction had 10 bases not matched to a gene; V was cut back by 1 base and J by 6 bases. The CDR3 sequence is CASSQGSAGGPLNEQFF. In DNA form, the CDR3 reads TGTGCCAGCAGCCAAGGTTCGGCGGGAGGGCCCCTCAATGAGCAGTTCTTC.

The chain joins TRBV5-6 to TRBJ2-7, with 13 positions matching TRBD2. The V gene's germline CDR1 is SGHDT and CDR2 YYEEEE. This CDR3 has 16 residues. Germline trimming cut 4 bases from V and 2 bases from J; bases unmatched to any gene: 6. The CDR3 DNA reads as TGTGCCAGCAGCGAGACTAGCGGGAGGTCAACCTACGAGCAGTACTTC. Protein sequence: CASSETSGRSTYEQYF.

The chain carries TRBV29-1 and TRBJ1-1; no clear D gene. Trimming stripped 2 bases from V and 10 bases from J, with 20 bases between. The CDR3 length is 14 residues. In germline, CDR1 is SQVTM, CDR2 ANQGSEA. CDR3 loop: CSVESVVQAEGAFF. Here the CDR3 DNA reads TGCAGCGTTGAATCGGTGGTACAAGCGGAGGGAGCTTTCTTT.

The DNA of the CDR3 is TGTGCCAGCAGCTTGAAGGGAGCAGATACGCAGTATTTT. It codes for CASSLKGADTQYF. The chain links TRBV5-6 to TRBJ2-3, with D maybe TRBD2 (5 bases). V shed 1 base and J shed 4 bases, with 7 bases lying between them. This CDR3 has 13 residues. CDR1 is SGHDT and CDR2 is YYEEEE in the germline V gene.

J is TRBJ2-7 and V is TRBV2; 7 bases fit TRBD1. The CDR3 is made up of 14 amino acids. V was clipped by 5 bases and J by 2 bases; unmatched bases: 6. Germline loops: CDR1 SNHLY, CDR2 FYNNEI. CDR3 nucleotide sequence: TGTGCCAGCAGTAGACAGGGAAACCCCTACGAGCAGTACTTC. Amino acids: CASSRQGNPYEQYF.

The rearrangement links TRBV19 to TRBJ1-1, with TRBD1 identical over 9 bases. CDR3 size: 13 residues. Germline CDR1 reads LNHDA; CDR2 reads SQIVND (reference sequence). The J segment lost 8 bases and the V segment lost 4 bases, leaving 5 bases of the junction unmatched. CDR3 region: CASSTDRGREAFF. DNA for the CDR3: TGTGCCAGTAGTACGGACAGGGGAAGAGAAGCTTTCTTT. Full variable domain (outside the CDR3, taken from reference TRBV19 and TRBJ1-1): DGGITQSPKYLFRKEGQNVTLSCEQNLNHDAMYWYRQDPGQGLRLIYYSQIVNDFQKGDIAEGYSVSREKKESFPLTVTSAQKNPTAFYLCASSTDRGREAFFGQGTRLTVV.